Each of the 27 T cell receptor beta chains below was sequenced from the same sample in a study of T cells in localized non-small cell lung cancer. Measured with immunoSEQ multiplex PCR; TCRdb has only the in-frame clones, and not every one. The table lists around 3,700 clones, around 30% of them singletons. This material consisted of lung tumor tissue, taken before any cancer treatment. These receptors were taken from a male donor aged 60 or over with stage I lung adenocarcinoma.

The rearrangement uses TRBV7-1 and TRBJ2-1, with D possibly TRBD2 on 6 matching bases. TRBV7-1 is sorted into the ORF group, with uncertain function. The CDR3 extends over 15 amino acids. V was pared by 5 bases and J by 1 base, with 12 bases between. DNA of the CDR3: TGTGCCAGCAGCCCTCGGGGGTTATCCTACAATGAGCAGTTCTTC. This sequence encodes CASSPRGLSYNEQFF.

V is TRBV25-1 and J is TRBJ1-5; TRBD1 matches at 9 bases. CDR3 length: 16 amino acids. Germline V gives CDR1 MGHDK, CDR2 SYGVNS. V gave up 5 bases and J gave up 2 bases; unmatched junction bases: 7. Here the CDR3 DNA reads TGTGCCAGCAGTCCCGTGGGACAGGGTGGCAATCAGCCCCAGCATTTT. Translating it yields CASSPVGQGGNQPQHF. Supplemented by reference TRBV25-1 and TRBJ1-5, the full variable domain reads EADIYQTPRYLVIGTGKKITLECSQTMGHDKMYWYQQDPGMELHLIHYSYGVNSTEKGDLSSESTVSRIRTEHFPLTLESARPSHTSQYLCASSPVGQGGNQPQHFGDGTRLSIL.

The V call is TRBV6-7, the J call TRBJ1-4; D remains unclear. TRBV6-7 is an ORF, with its function uncertain. V was cut by 6 bases and J by 8 bases, with 7 bases left in between. The CDR3 totals 11 residues. CDR3 nucleotides: TGTGCCAGCAGGACTGGGGAAAAACTGTTTTTT. Translated, it gives CASRTGEKLFF.

The genes are TRBV19 and TRBJ1-1, with D hard to call. Germline values: CDR1 LNHDA, CDR2 SQIVND (reference sequence). The length of the CDR3 is 11 residues. Trimming left V 10 bases short and J 2 bases short, with 8 bases between. The CDR3 coding sequence is TGTGCCACCTCGGGAAACACTGAAGCTTTCTTT. It encodes CATSGNTEAFF.

This clone was detected a few times. The J gene is TRBJ1-5, the V gene TRBV6-8; D perhaps matches TRBD1 (5 bases). The germline CDR1 and CDR2 sequences are MNHGY and SAAAGT. The CDR3 loop spans 14 amino acids. Trimming cost V 4 bases and J 0 bases, with 7 bases left between them. The CDR3 DNA follows: TGTGCCAGCAGTTCGGACATTAGCAATCAGCCCCAGCATTTT. Its translation: CASSSDISNQPQHF.

The gene calls are TRBV6-8 and TRBJ2-6, with 7 bases aligning to TRBD1. CDR3 size: 15 residues. Germline CDR1 and CDR2: MNHGY and SAAAGT. The V gene end was trimmed by 8 bases and the J gene end by 2 bases; junction bases not matched to a gene: 6. The DNA for the CDR3 is TGTGCCAGCGGCCCTGGGACAGCTGGGGCCAACGTCCTGACTTTC. It codes for CASGPGTAGANVLTF.

This rearrangement joins TRBV5-1 to TRBJ1-1; 9 nucleotides match TRBD1. Unmatched junction bases numbered 5, after V lost 0 bases and J lost 8 bases. Germline V gene lookup returns CDR1 SGHRS and CDR2 YFSETQ. CDR3 length: 14 amino acids. The CDR3 protein is CASSLEGTGFEAFF. The CDR3 nucleotides read TGCGCCAGCAGCTTGGAGGGGACAGGGTTCGAAGCTTTCTTT.

CDR3 residues: CASSPARVATNEKLFF. In DNA form, the CDR3 reads TGTGCCAGCTCACCAGCGAGAGTTGCAACTAATGAAAAACTGTTTTTT. This sequence joins TRBV18 and TRBJ1-4; no firm D call. The CDR3 is made up of 16 amino acids. Trimming took off 2 bases at V and 0 bases at J, with 10 bases between the two ends. In germline, CDR1 is KGHSH, CDR2 LQKENI.

In this sample, this clone turned up a few times. This rearrangement joins TRBV11-3 to TRBJ1-3, with D possibly being TRBD1 (5 bases). CDR1 and CDR2 from the germline V gene are SGHNT and YENEEA. V gave up 3 bases and J gave up 7 bases, with 13 bases separating them. The CDR3 consists of 14 residues. This CDR3 reads CASSLAGAWNTIYF. CDR3 bases: TGTGCCAGCAGCTTGGCCGGGGCGTGGAACACCATATATTTT.

The chain joins TRBV19 to TRBJ1-6; D is undetermined. V gave up 0 bases and J gave up 0 bases, with 12 bases separating them. There are 18 residues in the CDR3. Germline V lookup: CDR1 LNHDA, CDR2 SQIVND (reference sequence). The CDR3 DNA follows: TGTGCCAGTAGTATAGATTACGGCAGGAGCTCCTATAATTCACCCCTCCACTTT. This gives the protein CASSIDYGRSSYNSPLHF.

V and J are TRBV9 and TRBJ2-5; 10 bases fit TRBD2. Germline lookup yields CDR1 SGDLS and CDR2 YYNGEE. The V and J ends lost 3 bases and 4 bases, in that order; junction bases with no gene match: 12. The CDR3 is 17 residues long. The CDR3: CASSEKGAGGLGETQYF. CDR3 nucleotide sequence: TGTGCCAGCAGCGAGAAGGGAGCGGGAGGGCTGGGAGAGACCCAGTACTTC.

The rearrangement links TRBV5-1 to TRBJ2-1, with TRBD2 matching over 7 bases. The junction had 10 bases not matched to a gene; V was cut back by 0 bases and J by 4 bases. Germline loops: CDR1 SGHRS, CDR2 YFSETQ. This CDR3 comprises 17 residues. CDR3 region: CASSLGPAGYLYNEQFF. CDR3 DNA sequence: TGCGCCAGCAGCTTGGGTCCAGCGGGGTATTTATACAATGAGCAGTTCTTC.

The chain is built from TRBV11-3 and TRBJ1-2; TRBD1 matches at 9 bases. The V segment lost 5 bases and the J segment 4 bases; nucleotides outside the gene matches: 14. This CDR3 has 17 amino acids. Germline V CDR1 and CDR2: SGHNT, YENEEA. This CDR3 reads CASSAFMGQGTFYGYTF. Here the CDR3 DNA reads TGTGCCAGCAGCGCATTTATGGGACAGGGTACTTTCTATGGCTACACCTTC.

The J gene is TRBJ1-2, the V gene TRBV6-8, with D possibly matching TRBD1 (5 bases). CDR1 is MNHGY and CDR2 is SAAAGT in the germline V gene. V shed 2 bases and J shed 2 bases, with 12 bases lying between them. The CDR3 spans 15 residues. CDR3 sequence reads: CASSYPAGGNYGYTF. In nucleotides, the CDR3 is TGTGCCAGCAGTTACCCAGCCGGGGGGAACTATGGCTACACCTTC.

In its sample, this clone ranks as medium-sized (0.01 to 0.1%). The chain couples TRBV11-3 to TRBJ2-7; TRBD1 agrees at 8 bases. The germline V gene has CDR1 SGHNT and CDR2 YENEEA. This CDR3 has 14 residues. J lost 6 bases, V lost 5 bases, and 9 bases had no gene match. The CDR3 here is CASSLDREEGEQYF. The CDR3 DNA reads as TGTGCCAGCAGCCTGGACAGGGAAGAAGGCGAGCAGTACTTC.

This clone was seen just once. V usage is TRBV28 and J usage is TRBJ2-3; 7 bases line up with TRBD1. Germline-derived CDR1 and CDR2 are MDHEN and SYDVKM. The CDR3 is made up of 19 amino acids. V lost 8 bases and J lost 0; bases outside the gene matches: 20. The CDR3, as DNA: TGTGCCAGCCCTCCTAGGGGGCCCGCTTATTATTCTAGCACAGATACGCAGTATTTT. It encodes CASPPRGPAYYSSTDTQYF.

V is TRBV28 and J is TRBJ2-7, with a tentative D call TRBD2 (5 bases). Germline V gene sequence: CDR1 MDHEN, CDR2 SYDVKM. The CDR3 totals 14 residues. V shed 8 bases and J shed 2 bases, with 16 bases lying between them. The CDR3 region has the DNA TGTGCCAGCGGCCGAGTGAAGGAGGCCTACGAGCAGTACTTC. Amino acid sequence: CASGRVKEAYEQYF.

The V call is TRBV29-1, the J call TRBJ1-1; D not certain. The CDR3 is 12 amino acids. Trimming took off 7 bases at V and 0 bases at J, with 9 bases between the two ends. Looked up from germline, CDR1 is SQVTM and CDR2 is ANQGSEA. The CDR3 sequence is CSARNMNTEAFF. CDR3 nucleotide sequence: TGCAGCGCGCGGAATATGAACACTGAAGCTTTCTTT.

The V call is TRBV11-1, the J call TRBJ1-5; D gene ambiguous. Germline V gene sequence: CDR1 SGHAT, CDR2 FQDESV (reference sequence). There are 15 residues in the CDR3. V was trimmed by 5 bases and J by 3 bases, leaving 14 bases between them. This chain's CDR3 is CASSRGGKNNQPQHF. The CDR3 region has the DNA TGTGCCAGCAGCCGGGGAGGTAAGAACAATCAGCCCCAGCATTTT. The full variable domain, completed using reference TRBV11-1 and TRBJ1-5, is EAEVAQSPRYKITEKSQAVAFWCDPISGHATLYWYRQILGQGPELLVQFQDESVVDDSQLPKDRFSAERLKGVDSTLKIQPAELGDSAMYLCASSRGGKNNQPQHFGDGTRLSIL.

This rearrangement joins TRBV2 to TRBJ1-5; TRBD1 matches 7 bases. CDR1 is SNHLY, CDR2 FYNNEI, per germline. This CDR3 has 13 amino acids. J lost 4 bases, V lost 8 bases, and 5 bases had no gene match. CDR3 nucleotides: TGTGCCAGCCGGGACAGACCAAATCAGCCCCAGCATTTT. Amino acid sequence: CASRDRPNQPQHF. Full variable domain (outside the CDR3, taken from reference TRBV2 and TRBJ1-5): EPEVTQTPSHQVTQMGQEVILRCVPISNHLYFYWYRQILGQKVEFLVSFYNNEISEKSEIFDDQFSVERPDGSNFTLKIRSTKLEDSAMYFCASRDRPNQPQHFGDGTRLSIL.

This clone was seen more than once but under ten times. This chain joins TRBV7-5 and TRBJ2-3. TRBV7-5 is an annotated pseudogene. CDR3 length equals 14 residues. Written as DNA, the CDR3 is TGTGCTAGCAGCCCCCTGCTTAGCACAGATACGCAGTATTTT. It is translated as CASSPLLSTDTQYF.

The rearrangement uses TRBV9 and TRBJ2-3; no definite D call. Per germline, CDR1 SGDLS and CDR2 YYNGEE. V was shortened by 5 bases and J by 0 bases, with 19 bases between the two germline ends. The CDR3 is 17 amino acids. The CDR3 spells CASSEWVRSLSTDTQYF. Here the CDR3 DNA reads TGTGCCAGCAGTGAATGGGTGCGATCCCTTAGCACAGATACGCAGTATTTT.

The chain links TRBV12-5 to TRBJ2-7, with D possibly matching TRBD2 (6 bases). The ends were cut back, 6 bases at V and 7 bases at J, with 19 bases in the middle. There are 14 residues in the CDR3. Germline values: CDR1 LGHNT, CDR2 FRNRAP. CDR3 nucleotides: TGTGCTAGTGGCCGTGACGGCCTTGGGGGGGAGCAGTACTTC. Translation gives CASGRDGLGGEQYF.

Within the sample, this clone is large. The chain recombines TRBV11-3 with TRBJ2-6; D ambiguous. The CDR3 has 15 amino acids. V was shortened by 0 bases and J by 2 bases, with 5 bases between the two germline ends. The V gene's germline CDR1 is SGHNT and CDR2 YENEEA. The chain's CDR3 is CASSLDHTGANVLTF. The CDR3 DNA follows: TGTGCCAGCAGCTTAGATCACACTGGGGCCAACGTCCTGACTTTC.

J is TRBJ2-7 and V is TRBV6-8, with D perhaps TRBD1 or TRBD2 (5 bases each). Looked up from germline, CDR1 is MNHGY and CDR2 is SAAAGT. The CDR3 runs to 14 residues. Trimming cost V 6 bases and J 2 bases, with 14 bases left between them. Here the CDR3 DNA reads TGTGCCAGCAGCCCCGGGACCCACCCCTACGAGCAGTACTTC. This encodes CASSPGTHPYEQYF.

By sample share, this clone is medium-sized. This chain uses TRBV9 with TRBJ2-2, with D perhaps matching TRBD1 (6 bases). The CDR3 extends over 16 amino acids. The germline V gene encodes CDR1 SGDLS and CDR2 YYNGEE. The V gene lost 4 bases and the J gene lost 2 bases, with 15 bases spanning the gap. The chain's CDR3 is CASSPGAGANTGELFF. The CDR3 DNA reads as TGTGCCAGCAGCCCCGGGGCAGGGGCTAACACCGGGGAGCTGTTTTTT.

The chain combines TRBV7-6 with TRBJ2-2, with D possibly being TRBD2 (6 bases). The CDR3 spans 15 residues. Trimming removed 11 bases at V and 0 bases at J, with 16 bases between. Germline V lookup: CDR1 SGHVS, CDR2 FNYEAQ. The CDR3: CAAHRGESNTGELFF. The CDR3 region has the DNA TGTGCCGCCCACCGCGGGGAGTCGAACACCGGGGAGCTGTTTTTT. The variable domain in full, completed from reference TRBV7-6 and TRBJ2-2, reads GAGVSQSPRYKVTKRGQDVALRCDPISGHVSLYWYRQALGQGPEFLTYFNYEAQQDKSGLPNDRFSAERPEGSISTLTIQRTEQRDSAMYRCAAHRGESNTGELFFGEGSRLTVL.